This is a list of T cell receptor beta chains from one sample in a study of blood T cell repertoires in COVID-19. Assay: immunoSEQ multiplex PCR; the TCRdb copy retains only in-frame clones and omits some. The sample carries approximately 190,000 clones, roughly 82% recorded once. The material sequenced was peripheral blood. These TCRs come from a woman in her sixties or seventies with COVID-19, enrolled during active disease. CDR3s include the opening cysteine and the closing phenylalanine or tryptophan. Each record gives: J gene, V gene, clone size, D gene, CDR3 protein, CDR3 DNA. The D gene is left open where the match is weak. Expanded clones are given a class, and other clones once, few, many or no size at all.

>TRBJ1-1|TRBV27|-|-
CASSLSVPSDTQNTEAFF
TGTGCCAGCAGTTTATCAGTCCCCTCGGACACCCAGAACACTGAAGCTTTCTTT
>TRBJ1-2|TRBV6-1|few|-
CASSESGIYGYTF
TGTGCCAGCAGTGAATCAGGGATCTATGGCTACACCTTC
>TRBJ1-6|TRBV6-5|-|-
CATLMGGTNSPLHF
TGTGCCACCCTTATGGGGGGGACCAATTCACCCCTCCACTTT
>TRBJ1-3|TRBV21-1|-|-
CASSKVGGPAGNTIYF
TGTGCCAGCAGCAAAGTTGGGGGCCCCGCTGGAAACACCATATATTTT
>TRBJ2-3|TRBV7-2|-|TRBD1
CASSSIWDRGSDTQYF
TGTGCCAGCAGCTCGATATGGGACAGGGGATCAGATACGCAGTATTTT
>TRBJ1-6|TRBV28|once|TRBD1
CASSLGQGGSPLHF
TGTGCCAGCAGTTTGGGACAGGGCGGTTCACCCCTCCACTTT
>TRBJ1-5|TRBV27|-|TRBD1
CASSLRFLGGQGVSQNQPQHF
TGTGCCAGCAGTTTACGTTTTCTTGGCGGACAGGGGGTCTCCCAAAATCAGCCCCAGCATTTT
>TRBJ1-2|TRBV3-1/TRBV3-2|once|-
CASSQDRANYGYTF
TGTGCCAGCAGCCAAGACAGGGCTAACTATGGCTACACCTTC
>TRBJ1-6|TRBV11-2|-|TRBD1
CASSATGAGNSPLHF
TGTGCCAGCAGCGCCACAGGGGCCGGGAATTCACCCCTCCACTTT
>TRBJ2-1|TRBV9|-|TRBD2
CASSVEIAGIDNEQFF
TGTGCCAGCAGCGTAGAAATAGCGGGTATTGACAATGAGCAGTTCTTC
>TRBJ2-5|TRBV19|once|TRBD2
CASSSHSGSQETQYF
TGTGCCAGTAGTAGTCATAGCGGGTCCCAAGAGACCCAGTACTTC
>TRBJ2-1|TRBV29-1|-|TRBD2
CSVGFLGGSYNEQFF
TGCAGCGTTGGTTTCCTTGGCGGGAGTTACAATGAGCAGTTCTTC
>TRBJ2-2|TRBV11-2|-|TRBD2
CASSFRGGATGTGELFF
TGTGCCAGCAGCTTTCGCGGGGGGGCTACTGGAACCGGGGAGCTGTTTTTT
>TRBJ1-1|TRBV29-1|-|TRBD1
CSARQGGNTEAFF
TGCAGCGCCCGACAGGGGGGGAACACTGAAGCTTTCTTT
>TRBJ2-6|TRBV4-2|-|-
CASSQESTGANVLTF
TGTGCCAGCAGCCAAGAATCTACTGGGGCCAACGTCCTGACTTTC
>TRBJ2-1|TRBV5-8|-|-
CASSLSQGSYNEQFF
TGTGCCAGCAGCTTGTCGCAGGGGTCCTACAATGAGCAGTTCTTC
>TRBJ2-5|TRBV6-1|-|-
CASSEGGQETQYF
TGTGCCAGCAGTGAGGGAGGACAAGAGACCCAGTACTTC
>TRBJ1-6|TRBV6-1|-|TRBD1
CASSRTGGDSPLHF
TGTGCCAGCAGCCGAACAGGGGGCGATTCACCCCTCCACTTT
>TRBJ1-2|TRBV9|-|-
CASSARGEGRTLWYGYTF
TGTGCCAGCAGCGCCCGGGGGGAGGGACGGACCCTTTGGTATGGCTACACCTTC
>TRBJ2-5|TRBV5-1|-|TRBD2
CASSLGPAGGIQETQYF
TGCGCCAGCAGCTTGGGCCCAGCGGGGGGCATCCAAGAGACCCAGTACTTC
>TRBJ2-7|TRBV5-1|few|TRBD1
CASSLALYRGNSYEQYF
TGCGCCAGCAGCTTGGCCCTTTACAGGGGGAACTCCTACGAGCAGTACTTC
>TRBJ1-4|TRBV2|-|-
CASKEGGTNEKLFF
TGTGCCAGCAAAGAAGGGGGAACTAATGAAAAACTGTTTTTT
>TRBJ1-5|TRBV2|-|TRBD1
CASSDWLRGNQPQHF
TGTGCCAGCAGTGATTGGCTCAGGGGGAATCAGCCCCAGCATTTT
>TRBJ2-3|TRBV29-1|-|-
CSVYGVSTDTQYF
TGCAGCGTTTACGGGGTTAGCACAGATACGCAGTATTTT